The rows below give T cell receptor beta chains drawn from one sample of a study of T cell responses to AZD1222 COVID-19 vaccine. Sequencing was performed with immunoSEQ multiplex PCR; in TCRdb, only in-frame clones are kept and a portion is missing. Counted here are about 140,000 clones, roughly 89% occurring once; the ten biggest clones make up roughly 6%. The sample consisted of peripheral blood, taken on day 0 of AZD1222 vaccination. These receptors all stem from an adult in good health. Each CDR3 is given with its conserved first and last residue. A D gene is named only where the DNA matches it firmly. Where a row states a size, it is once, few, many or the class of an expanded clone; other rows omit it.

j_gene	d_gene	abundance	v_gene	CDR3nt	CDR3aa
TRBJ2-3	-	once	TRBV5-8	TGTGCCAGCAGCTTACGTCCGTCCGTCCGGGGCACAGATACGCAGTATTTT	CASSLRPSVRGTDTQYF
TRBJ1-2	-	-	TRBV6-2/TRBV6-3	TGTGCCAGCAGTTGGCCCGGGGCGTCGTTGGGTGGCTACACCTTC	CASSWPGASLGGYTF
TRBJ2-5	TRBD2	-	TRBV5-1	TGCGCCAGCAGCACGGGGGGTCTAGAGACCCAGTACTTC	CASSTGGLETQYF
TRBJ1-2	TRBD1	-	TRBV13	TGTGCCAGCAGCTTACGGACAGGGAGTCGAGGAGGCTATGGCTACACCTTC	CASSLRTGSRGGYGYTF
TRBJ1-2	TRBD1	-	TRBV14	TGTGCCAGCAGCCTAAGACAGGGGGGCTATGGCTACACCTTC	CASSLRQGGYGYTF
TRBJ2-2	TRBD1	-	TRBV7-9	TGTGCCAGCAGCGACAGGGTAGGCGACACCGGGGAGCTGTTTTTT	CASSDRVGDTGELFF
TRBJ2-5	TRBD1	once	TRBV6-2/TRBV6-3	TGTGCCAGCAGTTACTCCGACAGGGACCAAGAGACCCAGTACTTC	CASSYSDRDQETQYF
TRBJ1-3	-	-	TRBV29-1	TGCAGCGTTGTAACAGGGCCTGGAAACACCATATATTTT	CSVVTGPGNTIYF
TRBJ1-2	-	-	TRBV4-3	TGCGCCAGCAGCCAAGATAACCGGGGCTATGGCTACACCTTC	CASSQDNRGYGYTF
TRBJ1-1	-	-	TRBV29-1	TGCAGCGTTGTGCCCCGGGAGGGCCCTTTCTTT	CSVVPREGPFF
TRBJ2-1	TRBD1	-	TRBV28	TGTGCCAGCAGCCGACAGGGGGTTTACAATGAGCAGTTCTTC	CASSRQGVYNEQFF
TRBJ2-1	-	-	TRBV11-2	TGTGCCAGCAGCCCAAGTCTGGGTGGGGGCAATGAGCAGTTCTTC	CASSPSLGGGNEQFF
TRBJ2-5	TRBD2	-	TRBV7-9	TGTGCCAGCAGCACACTCGACGGTAGCGGGAGTGGTCGAGAGACCCAGTACTTC	CASSTLDGSGSGRETQYF
TRBJ1-1	-	-	TRBV11-3	TGTGCCAGCAGCTTTGGGGGAGGGAACACTGAAGCTTTCTTT	CASSFGGGNTEAFF
TRBJ1-1	-	-	TRBV28	TGTGCCAGCAGGTCAGGGTGGGGATCGGGCACTGAAGCTTTCTTT	CASRSGWGSGTEAFF
TRBJ1-1	-	-	TRBV6-4	TGTGCCAGCAGCACAGGGTTGTGGGACACTGAAGCTTTCTTT	CASSTGLWDTEAFF
TRBJ2-7	TRBD2	many	TRBV27	TGTGCCAGCAGTTACCTCATAGCCGGACTAGCGGGAAGACACGAGCAGTACTTC	CASSYLIAGLAGRHEQYF
TRBJ2-7	TRBD2	-	TRBV28	TGTGCCAGCACTCTAGCGGACCCCTCCTACGAGCAGTACTTC	CASTLADPSYEQYF
TRBJ1-4	-	-	TRBV5-1	TGCGCCAGTTGGGACGGCAGCGGTGAAAAACTGTTTTTT	CASWDGSGEKLFF
TRBJ2-2	-	-	TRBV12-3/TRBV12-4	TGTGCCAGCAGTTGGGCCGGGGAGCTGTTTTTT	CASSWAGELFF
TRBJ2-7	-	-	TRBV28	TGTGCCAGCAGTCTTTTGGGGGTGAACGAGCAGTACTTC	CASSLLGVNEQYF
TRBJ2-7	TRBD2	-	TRBV24-1	TGTGCCACCAGGGCGGGGGACTCCTACGAGCAGTACTTC	CATRAGDSYEQYF
TRBJ2-4	-	-	TRBV3-1/TRBV3-2	TGTGCCAGCAGCCTGAACCCTCCCATTTGCAAAGAAAACATTCAGTACTTC	CASSLNPPICKENIQYF
TRBJ2-3	-	once	TRBV5-1	TGCGCCAGCAGCTTGGCCCTCAGACAGGGAGGGAGCCCGGATACGCAGTATTTT	CASSLALRQGGSPDTQYF
TRBJ1-1	-	-	TRBV5-6	TGTGCCAGCAGCACCGGGACATATATAAACACTGAAGCTTTCTTT	CASSTGTYINTEAFF
TRBJ2-1	-	-	TRBV2	TGTGCCAGCAGTGATTTAAGTGCAAAATCCAACCTATACAATGAGCAGTTCTTC	CASSDLSAKSNLYNEQFF
TRBJ2-1	-	-	TRBV19	TGTGCCAGTAGTATCTCGGGAGTATCCTACAATGAGCAGTTCTTC	CASSISGVSYNEQFF
TRBJ2-5	TRBD1	-	TRBV14	TGTGCCAGCCAGGGGGACACTCCTTTCGCAGGGACCCAGTACTTC	CASQGDTPFAGTQYF
TRBJ1-5	TRBD1	-	TRBV7-2	TGTGCCAGCAGCTTGACAGGGGAACAGCCCCAGCATTTT	CASSLTGEQPQHF
TRBJ2-7	TRBD2	-	TRBV14	TGTGCCAGCAGCCAAGGGGTAAGCGGGGCCCACTACGAGCAGTACTTC	CASSQGVSGAHYEQYF
TRBJ2-1	-	-	TRBV7-2	TGTGCCAGCAGCTTAGGGGGGGTAGGGACCTACAATGAGCAGTTCTTC	CASSLGGVGTYNEQFF
TRBJ1-6	TRBD1	-	TRBV27	TGTGCCAGCAGCCGCCACCGGGACAGGGCGAGCTCCTATAATTCACCCCTCCACTTT	CASSRHRDRASSYNSPLHF
TRBJ2-7	TRBD1	-	TRBV7-9	TGTGCCAGCAGCTTAGGTGGGACAGGGCAAATCGAGCAGTACTTC	CASSLGGTGQIEQYF
TRBJ1-6	-	-	TRBV7-9	TGTGCCAGCAGCTCACAGGGAGTTTCGGGTTCACCCCTCCACTTT	CASSSQGVSGSPLHF
TRBJ1-1	-	-	TRBV5-1	TGCGCCAGCAGCTTCTCCGGTTCCCGGATGAACACTGAAGCTTTCTTT	CASSFSGSRMNTEAFF
TRBJ1-1	-	-	TRBV27	TGTGCCAGCAGTAGGGGAATGACAGCGAACACTGAAGCTTTCTTT	CASSRGMTANTEAFF
TRBJ2-7	-	once	TRBV27	TGTGCCAGCAGTATCCAACGGGCCGGGGCCTACGAGCAGTACTTC	CASSIQRAGAYEQYF
TRBJ2-2	-	-	TRBV6-6	TGTGCCAGCAGTTACCTAGCAGGAAACACCGGGGAGCTGTTTTTT	CASSYLAGNTGELFF
TRBJ2-7	TRBD2	once	TRBV19	TGTGCCAGTAGTCCCTCCCCCCCGGGCCTAGGAGCGGGAGCGTACGAGCAGTACTTC	CASSPSPPGLGAGAYEQYF
TRBJ2-1	TRBD2	-	TRBV5-6	TGTGCCAGCAGCTGGGGACTAGCGGGAGGAATAAATGAGCAGTTCTTC	CASSWGLAGGINEQFF
TRBJ1-4	-	-	TRBV7-9	TGTGCCAGCAGCCGAGAAGGGGGGAAACTGTTTTTT	CASSREGGKLFF
TRBJ2-1	-	-	TRBV14	TGTGCCAGCAGCCAAGAAGGGGGTTTTTCCTACAATGAGCAGTTCTTC	CASSQEGGFSYNEQFF
TRBJ2-7	TRBD1	once	TRBV27	TGTGCCAGCAGTCGGACCGGGACAGGGGGATACGAGCAGTACTTC	CASSRTGTGGYEQYF
TRBJ1-6	TRBD1	-	TRBV5-6	TGTGCCAGCAGCCCATTACAGGGGTCCAATAATTCACCCCTCCACTTT	CASSPLQGSNNSPLHF
TRBJ2-3	-	-	TRBV14	TGTGCCAGCAGCCAATATTGGACCCCGCAGTATTTT	CASSQYWTPQYF
TRBJ2-1	-	-	TRBV10-3	TGTGCCATCAGTGACAGGTACAATGAGCAGTTCTTC	CAISDRYNEQFF
TRBJ1-2	TRBD1	few	TRBV5-4	TGTGCCAGCAGCTTGGCACCAGGGGGTGGTGGCTACACCTTC	CASSLAPGGGGYTF
TRBJ1-1	-	-	TRBV7-9	TGTGCCAGCAGCTTACTCGCAGGGGAGAGGAACACTGAAGCTTTCTTT	CASSLLAGERNTEAFF
TRBJ2-1	TRBD1	-	TRBV6-5	TGTGCCAGCAGTTACTCGACAGGGGGAGTCAATGTGCAGTTCTTC	CASSYSTGGVNVQFF
TRBJ1-3	-	-	TRBV2	TGTGCCAGCAGTGAATGGGGGTCTGACGGAAACACCATATATTTT	CASSEWGSDGNTIYF
TRBJ2-7	-	few	TRBV30	TGTGCCTGGGAGGGGGACTACGAGCAGTACTTC	CAWEGDYEQYF
TRBJ2-1	-	-	TRBV5-1	TGCGCCAGCAGCTTGGGGTTCGGAACTAGCTATGAGCAGTTCTTC	CASSLGFGTSYEQFF
TRBJ2-6	-	-	TRBV7-8	TGTGCCAGCAGCTTCATCTCTGGGGCCAACGTCCTGACTTTC	CASSFISGANVLTF
TRBJ2-7	TRBD1	-	TRBV19	TGTGCCAGTTCGACAGGGGCCCCCTACGAGCAGTACTTC	CASSTGAPYEQYF